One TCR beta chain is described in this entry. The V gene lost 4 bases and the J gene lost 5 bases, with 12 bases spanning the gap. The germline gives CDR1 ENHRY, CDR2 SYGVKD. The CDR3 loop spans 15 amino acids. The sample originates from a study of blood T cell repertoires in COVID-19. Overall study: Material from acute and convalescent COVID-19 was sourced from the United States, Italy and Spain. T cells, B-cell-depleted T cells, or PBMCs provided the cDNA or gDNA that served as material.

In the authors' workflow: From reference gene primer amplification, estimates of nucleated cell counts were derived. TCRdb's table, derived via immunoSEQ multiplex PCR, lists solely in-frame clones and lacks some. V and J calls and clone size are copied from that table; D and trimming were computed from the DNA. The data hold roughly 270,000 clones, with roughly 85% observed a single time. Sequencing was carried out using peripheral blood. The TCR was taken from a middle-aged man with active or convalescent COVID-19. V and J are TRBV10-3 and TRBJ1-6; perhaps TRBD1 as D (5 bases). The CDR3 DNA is TGTGCCATCAGTGTAAGGACAAGTAATAATTCACCCCTCCACTTT. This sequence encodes CAISVRTSNNSPLHF.